Detailed here is one T cell receptor (beta chain). The sample is drawn from a study of blood T cell repertoires in COVID-19. The data were produced by immunoSEQ multiplex PCR, yet TCRdb's version contains in-frame clones alone and is incomplete. This sample has some 54,000 clones, with 75% to 95% found just once. Looked up from germline, CDR1 is SGHRS and CDR2 is YFSETQ. This CDR3 comprises 16 residues. V was clipped by 4 bases and J by 5 bases; unmatched bases: 11. This TCR was recovered from a man between 60 and 75 years old with acute or convalescent COVID-19. Sequencing was performed on peripheral blood. The rearrangement joins TRBV5-1 to TRBJ1-1; 10 bases agree with TRBD1. CDR3 bases: TGCGCCAGCAGCAGCGGGCGACAGGGGGCCGGAACTGAAGCTTTCTTT. It translates to CASSSGRQGAGTEAFF.